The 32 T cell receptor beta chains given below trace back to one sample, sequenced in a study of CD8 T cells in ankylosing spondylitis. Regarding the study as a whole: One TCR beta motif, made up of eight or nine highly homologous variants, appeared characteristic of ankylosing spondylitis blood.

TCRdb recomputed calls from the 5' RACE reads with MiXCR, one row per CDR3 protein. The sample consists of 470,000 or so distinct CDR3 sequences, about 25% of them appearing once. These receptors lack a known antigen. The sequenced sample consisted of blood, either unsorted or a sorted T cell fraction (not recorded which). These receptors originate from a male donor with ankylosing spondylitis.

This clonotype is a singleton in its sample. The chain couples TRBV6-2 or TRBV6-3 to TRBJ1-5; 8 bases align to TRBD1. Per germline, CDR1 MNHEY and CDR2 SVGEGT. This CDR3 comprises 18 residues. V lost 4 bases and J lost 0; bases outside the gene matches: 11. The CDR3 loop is CASSFTTDRGYSNQPQHF. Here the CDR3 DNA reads TGTGCCAGCAGTTTCACAACCGACAGGGGATATAGCAATCAGCCCCAGCATTTT.

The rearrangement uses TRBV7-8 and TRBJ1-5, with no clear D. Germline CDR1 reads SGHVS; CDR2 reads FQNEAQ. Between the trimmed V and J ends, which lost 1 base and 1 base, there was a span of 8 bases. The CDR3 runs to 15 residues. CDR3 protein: CASSLGRSSNQPQHF. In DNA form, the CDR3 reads TGTGCCAGCAGCTTAGGTAGGAGCAGCAATCAGCCCCAGCATTTT.

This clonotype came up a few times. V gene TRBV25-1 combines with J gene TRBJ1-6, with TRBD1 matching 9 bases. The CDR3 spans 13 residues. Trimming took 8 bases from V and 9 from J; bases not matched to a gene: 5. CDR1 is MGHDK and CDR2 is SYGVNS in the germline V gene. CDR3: CASQGTGSSPLHF. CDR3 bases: TGTGCCAGCCAAGGGACAGGGAGTTCACCCCTCCACTTT. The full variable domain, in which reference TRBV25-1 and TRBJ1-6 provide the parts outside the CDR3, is EADIYQTPRYLVIGTGKKITLECSQTMGHDKMYWYQQDPGMELHLIHYSYGVNSTEKGDLSSESTVSRIRTEHFPLTLESARPSHTSQYLCASQGTGSSPLHFGNGTRLTVT.

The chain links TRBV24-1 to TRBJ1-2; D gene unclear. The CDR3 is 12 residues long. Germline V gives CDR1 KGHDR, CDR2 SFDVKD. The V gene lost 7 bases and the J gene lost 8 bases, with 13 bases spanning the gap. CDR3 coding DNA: TGTGCCACCAGCCGTGTTGGGCACGGCTACACCTTC. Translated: CATSRVGHGYTF.

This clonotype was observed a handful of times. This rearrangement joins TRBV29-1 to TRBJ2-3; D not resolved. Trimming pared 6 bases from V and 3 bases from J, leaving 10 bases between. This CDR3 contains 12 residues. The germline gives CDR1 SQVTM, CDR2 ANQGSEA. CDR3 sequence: CSVERGTDTQYF. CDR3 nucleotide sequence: TGCAGCGTAGAGAGAGGAACAGATACGCAGTATTTT.

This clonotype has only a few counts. The CDR3 region has the DNA TGTGCCAGCAGAACAGGGAGTAGCACCGGGGAGCTGTTTTTT. It codes for CASRTGSSTGELFF. The V gene is TRBV28, the J gene TRBJ2-2; D is perhaps TRBD1 (6 bases). Trimming removed 6 bases from V and 4 bases from J, with 12 bases in between. From germline, CDR1 is MDHEN and CDR2 SYDVKM. This CDR3 has 14 amino acids.

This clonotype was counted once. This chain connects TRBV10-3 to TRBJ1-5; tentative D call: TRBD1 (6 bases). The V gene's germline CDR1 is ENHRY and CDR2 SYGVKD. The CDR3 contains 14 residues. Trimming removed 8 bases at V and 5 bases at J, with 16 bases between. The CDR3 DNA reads TGTGCCATCGGGGGGAAGGGGGACGATCAGCCCCAGCATTTT. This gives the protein CAIGGKGDDQPQHF.

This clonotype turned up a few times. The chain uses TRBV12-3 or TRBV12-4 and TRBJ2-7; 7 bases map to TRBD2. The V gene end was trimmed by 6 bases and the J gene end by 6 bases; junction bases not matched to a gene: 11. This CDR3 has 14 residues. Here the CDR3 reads CASRGEGSQGEQYF. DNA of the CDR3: TGTGCCAGCAGGGGGGAGGGCTCTCAAGGCGAGCAGTACTTC.

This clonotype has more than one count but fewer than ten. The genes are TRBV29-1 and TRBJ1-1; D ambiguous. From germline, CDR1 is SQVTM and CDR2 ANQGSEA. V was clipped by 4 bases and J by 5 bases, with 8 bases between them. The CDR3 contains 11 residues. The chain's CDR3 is CSVGQRTEAFF. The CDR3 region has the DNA TGCAGCGTTGGGCAGAGGACTGAAGCTTTCTTT.

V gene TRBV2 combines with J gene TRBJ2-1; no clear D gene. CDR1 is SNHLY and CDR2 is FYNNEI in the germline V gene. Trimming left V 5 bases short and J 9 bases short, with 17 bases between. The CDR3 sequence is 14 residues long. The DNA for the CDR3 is TGTGCCAGCAGTCCTCTCCGGGCCTCCCCTGAGCAGTTCTTC. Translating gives CASSPLRASPEQFF.

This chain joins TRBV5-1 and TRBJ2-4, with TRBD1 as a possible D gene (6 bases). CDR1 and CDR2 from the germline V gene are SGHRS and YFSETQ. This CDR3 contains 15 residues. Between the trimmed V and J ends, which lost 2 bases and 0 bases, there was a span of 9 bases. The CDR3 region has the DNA TGCGCCAGCAGCTTTTTGACAGGAGCCAAAAACATTCAGTACTTC. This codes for CASSFLTGAKNIQYF.

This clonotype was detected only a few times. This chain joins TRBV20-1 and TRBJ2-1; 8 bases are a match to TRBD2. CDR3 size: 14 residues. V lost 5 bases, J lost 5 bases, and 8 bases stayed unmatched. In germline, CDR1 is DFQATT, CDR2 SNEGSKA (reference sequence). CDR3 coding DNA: TGCAGTGCTGCCACTAGCGGCCACAACAATGAGCAGTTCTTC. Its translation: CSAATSGHNNEQFF.

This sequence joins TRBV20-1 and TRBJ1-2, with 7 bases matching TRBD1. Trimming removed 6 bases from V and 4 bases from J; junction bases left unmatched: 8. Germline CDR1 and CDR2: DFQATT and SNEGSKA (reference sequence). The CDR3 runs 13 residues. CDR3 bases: TGCAGTGCCTCAGACAGGGATGGCTATGGCTACACCTTC. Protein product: CSASDRDGYGYTF.

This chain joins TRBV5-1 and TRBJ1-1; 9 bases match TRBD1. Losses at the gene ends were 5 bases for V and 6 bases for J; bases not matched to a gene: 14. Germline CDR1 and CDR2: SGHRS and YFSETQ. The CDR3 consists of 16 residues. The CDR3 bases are TGCGCCAGCAGGATAGGGACAGGGTGGGGGAAATCTGAAGCTTTCTTT. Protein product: CASRIGTGWGKSEAFF. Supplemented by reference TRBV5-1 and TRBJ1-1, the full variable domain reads KAGVTQTPRYLIKTRGQQVTLSCSPISGHRSVSWYQQTPGQGLQFLFEYFSETQRNKGNFPGRFSGRQFSNSRSEMNVSTLELGDSALYLCASRIGTGWGKSEAFFGQGTRLTVV.

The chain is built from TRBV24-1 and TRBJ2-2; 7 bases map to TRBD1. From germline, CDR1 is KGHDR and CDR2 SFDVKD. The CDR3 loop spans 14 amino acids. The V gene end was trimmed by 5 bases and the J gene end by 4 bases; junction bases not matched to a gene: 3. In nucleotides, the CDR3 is TGTGCCACCAGTGGGGCAGGGGGCACCGGGGAGCTGTTTTTT. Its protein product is CATSGAGGTGELFF.

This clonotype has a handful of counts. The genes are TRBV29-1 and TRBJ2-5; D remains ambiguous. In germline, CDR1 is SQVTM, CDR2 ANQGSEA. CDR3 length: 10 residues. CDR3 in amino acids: CSFRTETQYF. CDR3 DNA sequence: TGCAGTTTCCGTACGGAGACCCAGTACTTC.

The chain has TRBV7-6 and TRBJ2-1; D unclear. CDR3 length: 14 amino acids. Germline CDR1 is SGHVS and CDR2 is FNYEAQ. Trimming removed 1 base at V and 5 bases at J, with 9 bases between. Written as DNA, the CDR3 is TGTGCCAGCAGCTTAGGCGGCAGTAACAATGAGCAGTTCTTC. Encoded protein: CASSLGGSNNEQFF.

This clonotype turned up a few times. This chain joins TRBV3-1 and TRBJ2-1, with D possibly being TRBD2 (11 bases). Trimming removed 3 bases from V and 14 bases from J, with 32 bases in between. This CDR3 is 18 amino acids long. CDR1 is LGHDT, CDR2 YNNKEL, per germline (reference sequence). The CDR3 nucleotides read TGTGCCAGCAGCCACGTCCCGGGACAGGGGAGCCTAGCGGGAGGAAAGTTCTTC. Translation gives CASSHVPGQGSLAGGKFF.

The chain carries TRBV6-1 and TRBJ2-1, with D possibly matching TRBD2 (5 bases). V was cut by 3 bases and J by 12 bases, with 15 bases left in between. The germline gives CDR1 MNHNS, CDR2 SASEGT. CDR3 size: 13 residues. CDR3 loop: CASSEFGGGGQFF. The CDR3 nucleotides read TGTGCCAGCAGTGAGTTTGGAGGCGGTGGGCAGTTCTTC.

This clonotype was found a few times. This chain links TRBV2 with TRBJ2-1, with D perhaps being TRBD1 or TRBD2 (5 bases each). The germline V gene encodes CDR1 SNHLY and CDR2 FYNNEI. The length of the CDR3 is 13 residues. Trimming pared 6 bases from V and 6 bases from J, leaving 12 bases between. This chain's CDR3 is CASRLGTGNEQFF. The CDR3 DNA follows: TGTGCCAGCAGGTTAGGGACGGGCAATGAGCAGTTCTTC.

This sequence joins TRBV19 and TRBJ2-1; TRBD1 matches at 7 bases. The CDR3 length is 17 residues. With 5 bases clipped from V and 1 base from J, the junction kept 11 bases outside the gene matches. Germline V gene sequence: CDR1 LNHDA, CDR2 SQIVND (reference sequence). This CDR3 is CASSPRQGDASYNEQFF. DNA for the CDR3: TGTGCCAGTAGTCCCCGACAGGGTGATGCGTCCTACAATGAGCAGTTCTTC.

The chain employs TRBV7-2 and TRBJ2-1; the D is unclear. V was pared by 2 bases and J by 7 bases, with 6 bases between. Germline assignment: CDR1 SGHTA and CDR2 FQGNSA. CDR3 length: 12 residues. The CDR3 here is CASSLLWNEQFF. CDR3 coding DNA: TGTGCCAGCAGCTTACTCTGGAATGAGCAGTTCTTC.

CDR3 sequence (DNA): TGCAGTGCTAGAGGGTACGGGGGAAATTCCTACAATGAGCAGTTCTTC. Protein: CSARGYGGNSYNEQFF. This chain links TRBV20-1 with TRBJ2-1; D may be TRBD2 (6 bases). Looked up from germline, CDR1 is DFQATT and CDR2 is SNEGSKA (reference sequence). The CDR3 loop spans 16 amino acids. The V end was cut by 1 base, the J end by 1 base, with 14 bases between.

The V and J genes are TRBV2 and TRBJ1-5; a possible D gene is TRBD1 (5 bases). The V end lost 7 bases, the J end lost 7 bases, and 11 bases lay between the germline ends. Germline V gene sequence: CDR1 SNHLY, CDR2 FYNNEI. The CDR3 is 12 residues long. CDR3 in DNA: TGTGCCAGCACCACAGGACGGCAGCCCCAGCATTTT. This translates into CASTTGRQPQHF.

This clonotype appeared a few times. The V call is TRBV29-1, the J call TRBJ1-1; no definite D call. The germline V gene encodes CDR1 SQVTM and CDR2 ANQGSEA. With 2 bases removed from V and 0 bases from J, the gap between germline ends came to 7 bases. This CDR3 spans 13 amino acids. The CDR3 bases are TGCAGCGTTGAACAAACACTGAACACTGAAGCTTTCTTT. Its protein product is CSVEQTLNTEAFF.

The CDR3 coding sequence is TGCAGTGCTAGGGCTGACATGAACACTGAAGCTTTCTTT. It translates to CSARADMNTEAFF. The chain is built from TRBV20-1 and TRBJ1-1; D gene unclear. The CDR3 is made up of 13 amino acids. Per the germline V gene, CDR1 is DFQATT and CDR2 is SNEGSKA (reference sequence). The ends were cut back, 3 bases at V and 0 bases at J, with 8 bases in the middle.

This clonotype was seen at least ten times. CDR3 in amino acids: CASSPDRGTTEAFF. The CDR3 DNA sequence: TGCGCCAGCAGCCCGGACAGGGGGACCACTGAAGCTTTCTTT. This chain connects TRBV5-1 to TRBJ1-1, with 10 bases that match TRBD1. This CDR3 is 14 amino acids long. After removal of 4 bases from V and 4 bases from J, the junction contained 4 bases not matched to a gene. CDR1 SGHRS and CDR2 YFSETQ come from the germline V gene.

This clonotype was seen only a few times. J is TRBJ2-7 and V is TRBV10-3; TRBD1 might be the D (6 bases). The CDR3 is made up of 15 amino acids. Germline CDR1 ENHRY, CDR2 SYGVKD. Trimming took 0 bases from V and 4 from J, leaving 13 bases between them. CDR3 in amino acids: CAISESTGQGYEQYF. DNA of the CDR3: TGTGCCATCAGTGAGTCAACAGGGCAGGGGTACGAGCAGTACTTC.

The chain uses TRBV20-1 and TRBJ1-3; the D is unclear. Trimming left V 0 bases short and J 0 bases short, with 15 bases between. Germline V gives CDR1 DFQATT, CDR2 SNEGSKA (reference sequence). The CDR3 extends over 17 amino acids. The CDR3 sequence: CSARDPSDGLSGNTIYF. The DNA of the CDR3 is TGCAGTGCTAGAGACCCCTCCGACGGACTCTCTGGAAACACCATATATTTT.

The CDR3, as DNA: TGTGCCAGCAGTGAAGGGAACAGGGCCGGGGAGCTGTTTTTT. The encoded protein is CASSEGNRAGELFF. The chain combines TRBV2 with TRBJ2-2, with a weak D call TRBD1 (6 bases). The CDR3 is 14 residues long. CDR1 SNHLY and CDR2 FYNNEI come from the germline V gene. V was clipped by 1 base and J by 6 bases, with 9 bases between them.

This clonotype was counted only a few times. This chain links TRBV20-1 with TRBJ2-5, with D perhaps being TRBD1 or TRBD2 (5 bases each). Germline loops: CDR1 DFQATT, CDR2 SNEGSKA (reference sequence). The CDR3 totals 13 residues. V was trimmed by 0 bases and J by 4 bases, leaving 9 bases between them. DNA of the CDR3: TGCAGTGCTAGAGAGGCAGGGAGAGAGACCCAGTACTTC. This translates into CSAREAGRETQYF.

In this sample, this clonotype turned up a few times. The CDR3 sequence is CASSLAPDQPQHF. The DNA of the CDR3 is TGTGCCAGCAGCTTGGCTCCAGATCAGCCCCAGCATTTT. This rearrangement joins TRBV5-6 to TRBJ1-5; D unresolved. Germline CDR1 reads SGHDT; CDR2 reads YYEEEE. The CDR3 length is 13 residues. Deletions cut 0 bases from V and 5 bases from J, with 6 bases between. The full variable domain, in which reference TRBV5-6 and TRBJ1-5 provide the parts outside the CDR3, is DAGVTQSPTHLIKTRGQQVTLRCSPKSGHDTVSWYQQALGQGPQFIFQYYEEEERQRGNFPDRFSGHQFPNYSSELNVNALLLGDSALYLCASSLAPDQPQHFGDGTRLSIL.